This record looks at one T cell receptor beta chain sequence and its context. Clones were read by immunoSEQ multiplex PCR, and TCRdb kept only the in-frame ones, dropping some. The sample has about 79,000 clones, roughly 93% seen once. This sample is drawn from a study of control samples from healthy donors and cancer patients. The CDR3 is 17 residues long. The germline V and J ends were trimmed by 1 base and 0 bases, with 15 bases remaining between them. The germline CDR1 and CDR2 sequences are LGHDT and YNNKEL (reference sequence). The sequencing input was PBMCs. This sequence joins TRBV3-1 (or the pseudogene TRBV3-2) and TRBJ1-1; D possibly corresponds to TRBD1 (6 bases). The receptor was derived from a woman between 40 and 55 years old with lung cancer. DNA for the CDR3: TGTGCCAGCAGCCAAGGCTTGGGCAGGACAGTGAACACTGAAGCTTTCTTT. Its protein product is CASSQGLGRTVNTEAFF.